The 30 T cell receptor beta chains listed next were all sequenced from one sample in a study of shared clonotypes between healthy human individuals. The repertoire was sequenced with immunoSEQ multiplex PCR; TCRdb's copy has only in-frame clones and lacks some. This sample yields more than 2 million clones, of which roughly 94% are seen a single time; about 1.1% belongs to the top ten. CD45RO-negative, CCR7-selected cells formed the naive CD8 fraction, which excluded terminally differentiated effector memory CD45RA+ cells. Material for sequencing was naive CD8+ T cells sorted from blood. These receptors were taken from a man aged 18 to 30 in good health.

The chain combines TRBV27 with TRBJ1-2; 12 nucleotides align to TRBD1. The J segment lost 4 bases and the V segment lost 7 bases, leaving 4 bases of the junction unmatched. The V gene's germline CDR1 is MNHEY and CDR2 SMNVEV (reference sequence). This CDR3 contains 14 residues. CDR3 in DNA: TGTGCCAGCACTGGGACAGGGGGCGTCTATGGCTACACCTTC. Protein sequence: CASTGTGGVYGYTF.

On this clone: Other DNA variants within this sample encode the same CDR3. The V call is TRBV27, the J call TRBJ2-7; TRBD2 might be the D (5 bases). CDR1 and CDR2 from the germline V gene are MNHEY and SMNVEV (reference sequence). V was cut by 3 bases and J by 3 bases, with 12 bases left in between. The CDR3 runs to 14 residues. The CDR3 spells CASSLRGRVYEQYF. The CDR3 bases are TGTGCCAGCAGTTTGCGAGGGCGGGTCTACGAGCAGTACTTC.

The chain joins TRBV2 to TRBJ2-2, with a possible D match to TRBD2 (5 bases). V lost 6 bases and J 3 bases, leaving 17 bases between the germline ends. Germline assignment: CDR1 SNHLY and CDR2 FYNNEI. CDR3 length equals 16 residues. The CDR3 reads CASSGGYGEYTGELFF. In DNA, the CDR3 is TGTGCCAGCAGCGGTGGATATGGGGAGTACACCGGGGAGCTGTTTTTT.

Points on this clone: The sample holds other DNA sequences that translate to the same CDR3. The chain couples TRBV28 to TRBJ1-4; weak D call: TRBD1 (5 bases). Germline lookup yields CDR1 MDHEN and CDR2 SYDVKM. This CDR3 is built from 11 residues. Deletions cut 4 bases from V and 8 bases from J, with 5 bases between. CDR3 nucleotide sequence: TGTGCCAGCAGTTGGGACGAAAAACTGTTTTTT. It specifies CASSWDEKLFF.

The J gene is TRBJ2-5, the V gene TRBV9; 8 bases align to TRBD2. Germline V gene lookup returns CDR1 SGDLS and CDR2 YYNGEE. The CDR3 loop spans 15 amino acids. With 0 bases clipped from V and 5 bases from J, the junction kept 6 bases outside the gene matches. The CDR3: CASSVETGGPETQYF. CDR3 coding DNA: TGTGCCAGCAGCGTAGAAACGGGAGGGCCGGAGACCCAGTACTTC.

This rearrangement joins TRBV7-6 to TRBJ1-5; 7 bases fit TRBD1. The J segment lost 1 base and the V segment lost 5 bases, leaving 2 bases of the junction unmatched. Germline assignment: CDR1 SGHVS and CDR2 FNYEAQ. The CDR3 length is 14 residues. CDR3 in amino acids: CASSQGGSNQPQHF. The CDR3 bases are TGTGCCAGCAGCCAGGGGGGGAGCAATCAGCCCCAGCATTTT.

The genes are TRBV6-6 and TRBJ2-1; possibly TRBD1 or TRBD2 for D (6 bases each). Germline CDR1 and CDR2: MNHNY and SVGAGI (reference sequence). V lost 0 bases and J lost 4, with 13 bases in between. This CDR3 comprises 16 residues. The CDR3 sequence: CASSYSMGGPYNEQFF. The CDR3 DNA reads TGTGCCAGCAGTTACTCAATGGGGGGCCCTTACAATGAGCAGTTCTTC.

V usage is TRBV5-1 and J usage is TRBJ2-3; TRBD1 aligns across 7 bases. The germline V gene has CDR1 SGHRS and CDR2 YFSETQ. Trimming cost V 5 bases and J 2 bases; bases outside gene matches: 5. The CDR3 consists of 14 residues. DNA of the CDR3: TGCGCCAGCAGATCGGACAGGCCCACAGATACGCAGTATTTT. Translating it yields CASRSDRPTDTQYF.

The chain joins TRBV7-8 to TRBJ2-7; TRBD1 is a possible D gene (5 bases). CDR3 length: 16 residues. V was cut by 4 bases and J by 6 bases, with 22 bases left in between. Germline CDR1 SGHVS, CDR2 FQNEAQ. The CDR3 DNA is TGTGCCAGCAGCTACAGCGAAGGGGATCTAATGAGCGAGCAGTACTTC. This encodes CASSYSEGDLMSEQYF.

This clone has just one count. The chain is built from TRBV7-2 and TRBJ2-7, with D perhaps TRBD2 (6 bases). The CDR3 consists of 14 residues. CDR1 and CDR2 (germline): SGHTA, FQGNSA. Trimming took off 0 bases at V and 3 bases at J, with 9 bases between the two ends. CDR3 nucleotides: TGTGCCAGCAGCTTAGCGGGACTGGACTACGAGCAGTACTTC. Its protein product is CASSLAGLDYEQYF.

V gene TRBV28 combines with J gene TRBJ1-5; no clear D. The germline V gene has CDR1 MDHEN and CDR2 SYDVKM. V lost 7 bases and J 3 bases, leaving 10 bases between the germline ends. The CDR3 extends over 13 amino acids. The chain's CDR3 is CASTDPHNQPQHF. The CDR3 DNA reads TGTGCCAGCACTGATCCCCACAATCAGCCCCAGCATTTT.

The chain is built from TRBV27 and TRBJ2-7, with 7 bases aligning to TRBD2. V dropped 6 bases and J dropped 3; count of bases not matched to a gene: 8. The CDR3 sequence is 14 residues long. Germline CDR1 reads MNHEY; CDR2 reads SMNVEV (reference sequence). The CDR3 reads CASSYSGWNYEQYF. The CDR3 nucleotides are TGTGCCAGCAGCTATAGCGGGTGGAACTACGAGCAGTACTTC.

On this clone: Additional DNA sequences in this sample encode the identical CDR3. V gene TRBV4-3 combines with J gene TRBJ2-1; 7 bases fit TRBD1. Germline V gene lookup returns CDR1 LGHNA and CDR2 YSLEER. This CDR3 spans 15 amino acids. The trim removed 1 base at V and 2 bases at J, leaving 2 bases unmatched. The CDR3 region is CASSQGTGAYNEQFF. CDR3 bases: TGCGCCAGCAGCCAAGGAACAGGGGCCTACAATGAGCAGTTCTTC.

This clone showed up just once. Distinct nucleotide sequences in the sample also encode this CDR3. The rearrangement joins TRBV30 to TRBJ2-2; D ambiguous. The CDR3 has 11 residues. V shed 2 bases and J shed 7 bases, with 5 bases lying between them. In germline, CDR1 is GTSNPN, CDR2 SVGIG (reference sequence). Here the CDR3 DNA reads TGTGCCTGGAGTCCAAGCGGGGAGCTGTTTTTT. As protein: CAWSPSGELFF.

Turning to this clone: Other DNA sequences from this sample encode an identical CDR3 as well. CDR3 loop: CASSPGTTDTQYF. The CDR3 nucleotides read TGTGCCAGCAGCCCTGGGACCACAGATACGCAGTATTTT. The chain employs TRBV9 and TRBJ2-3; the D gene could be TRBD1 or TRBD2 (5 bases each). The germline V and J ends were trimmed by 4 bases and 2 bases, with 8 bases remaining between them. Germline CDR1 is SGDLS and CDR2 is YYNGEE. This CDR3 region has 13 residues.

This chain joins TRBV7-6 and TRBJ2-7; D is perhaps TRBD1 (5 bases). Trimming took 1 base from V and 4 from J, leaving 11 bases between them. Per the germline V gene, CDR1 is SGHVS and CDR2 is FNYEAQ. CDR3 size: 14 residues. CDR3 sequence (DNA): TGTGCCAGCAGCTTAGACGACAGAAAGTACGAGCAGTACTTC. This sequence encodes CASSLDDRKYEQYF.

The chain recombines TRBV6-5 with TRBJ2-3, with a weak D call TRBD2 (7 bases). Germline CDR1 MNHEY, CDR2 SVGAGI. This CDR3 region has 16 residues. The V end was cut by 2 bases, the J end by 2 bases, with 14 bases between. CDR3 nucleotide sequence: TGTGCCAGCAGTTACCAGGCGGGGGCCTTCACAGATACGCAGTATTTT. Amino acid sequence: CASSYQAGAFTDTQYF.

The chain uses TRBV5-1 and TRBJ2-1; TRBD1 agrees at 9 bases. Germline values: CDR1 SGHRS, CDR2 YFSETQ. J lost 3 bases, V lost 1 base, and 2 bases had no gene match. This CDR3 is built from 15 residues. The CDR3 region is CASSLKGQGYNEQFF. The CDR3 coding sequence is TGCGCCAGCAGCTTGAAGGGACAGGGCTACAATGAGCAGTTCTTC.

The chain recombines TRBV15 with TRBJ2-7; TRBD2 is a possible D gene (6 bases). Germline assignment: CDR1 LNHNV and CDR2 YYDKDF (reference sequence). The CDR3 runs to 16 residues. Trimming pared 1 base from V and 3 bases from J, leaving 16 bases between. CDR3 DNA sequence: TGTGCCACCAGCAGAGGGTTGGAGGGAATGGGCTACGAGCAGTACTTC. Protein sequence: CATSRGLEGMGYEQYF.

The V gene is TRBV9, the J gene TRBJ2-7; 8 bases are a match to TRBD2. The CDR3 spans 14 residues. Germline values: CDR1 SGDLS, CDR2 YYNGEE. Losses at the gene ends were 2 bases for V and 5 bases for J; bases not matched to a gene: 6. DNA of the CDR3: TGTGCCAGCAGCGTCTCCGGGGGGGCCGACGAGCAGTACTTC. Its protein product is CASSVSGGADEQYF.

The rearrangement joins TRBV7-8 to TRBJ2-1; possibly TRBD1 for D (6 bases). Germline V gives CDR1 SGHVS, CDR2 FQNEAQ. Trimming removed 6 bases from V and 7 bases from J, with 16 bases in between. The CDR3 sequence is 14 residues long. The CDR3 DNA reads as TGTGCCAGCAGTCCGGGACACAATGGGAATGAGCAGTTCTTC. Amino acid sequence: CASSPGHNGNEQFF.

The chain employs TRBV28 and TRBJ1-1; maybe TRBD1 (6 bases). There are 16 residues in the CDR3. The germline V and J ends were trimmed by 3 bases and 1 base, with 15 bases remaining between them. The germline V gene has CDR1 MDHEN and CDR2 SYDVKM. The CDR3 sequence is CASSFLPWGANTEAFF. CDR3 in DNA: TGTGCCAGCAGTTTCCTCCCTTGGGGGGCGAACACTGAAGCTTTCTTT. Full variable domain (outside the CDR3, taken from reference TRBV28 and TRBJ1-1): DVKVTQSSRYLVKRTGEKVFLECVQDMDHENMFWYRQDPGLGLRLIYFSYDVKMKEKGDIPEGYSVSREKKERFSLILESASTNQTSMYLCASSFLPWGANTEAFFGQGTRLTVV.

The CDR3 region is CASSPGRENSNQPQHF. The DNA for the CDR3 is TGTGCCAGCAGCCCGGGGAGGGAAAATAGCAATCAGCCCCAGCATTTT. The V and J genes are TRBV12-1 and TRBJ1-5. TRBV12-1 constitutes a pseudogene. This CDR3 has 16 residues.

This chain uses TRBV30 with TRBJ1-5, with D hard to call. Trimming shortened V by 2 bases and J by 0 bases, and 11 bases separated the two germline ends. The germline V gene has CDR1 GTSNPN and CDR2 SVGIG (reference sequence). The CDR3 has 15 residues. In DNA, the CDR3 is TGTGCCTGGAGTCCGGCGGTTTATAGCAATCAGCCCCAGCATTTT. Protein sequence: CAWSPAVYSNQPQHF. Full variable domain (rest looked up from reference TRBV30 and TRBJ1-5): SQTIHQWPATLVQPVGSPLSLECTVEGTSNPNLYWYRQAAGRGLQLLFYSVGIGQISSEVPQNLSASRPQDRQFILSSKKLLLSDSGFYLCAWSPAVYSNQPQHFGDGTRLSIL.

This chain joins TRBV6-5 and TRBJ2-1, with TRBD2 identical over 12 bases. The CDR3 is 16 amino acids. Germline lookup yields CDR1 MNHEY and CDR2 SVGAGI. V shed 4 bases, J shed 2 bases, and the junction held 3 bases outside the gene matches. As DNA, the CDR3 is TGTGCCAGCAGTTGGCGGACTAGCGGGGCCTACAATGAGCAGTTCTTC. As protein: CASSWRTSGAYNEQFF.

The genes are TRBV7-9 and TRBJ1-1; D not certain. V dropped 3 bases and J dropped 5 bases, with 10 bases sitting between them. Germline lookup yields CDR1 SEHNR and CDR2 FQNEAQ (reference sequence). The CDR3 totals 13 residues. The CDR3 bases are TGTGCCAGCAGCTTTGGCACTCCGACTGAAGCTTTCTTT. Amino acids: CASSFGTPTEAFF.

This chain joins TRBV7-9 and TRBJ2-5, with 8 bases aligning to TRBD1. The germline V gene encodes CDR1 SEHNR and CDR2 FQNEAQ (reference sequence). The CDR3 sequence is 16 residues long. V shed 1 base and J 4 bases; nucleotides not matched to a gene: 8. CDR3 DNA sequence: TGTGCCAGCAGCTTAGAACAGGGGGGAATGAGAGAGACCCAGTACTTC. Translating gives CASSLEQGGMRETQYF.

This chain uses TRBV5-3 with TRBJ2-3; 13 bases match TRBD2. TRBV5-3 has ORF status, its function being uncertain. The CDR3 is 18 amino acids. The trim removed 4 bases at V and 6 bases at J, leaving 14 bases unmatched. DNA of the CDR3: TGTGCCAGAAGCCGCTTGGTTGAGACTAGCGGGAGGAAGGATACGCAGTATTTT. Protein: CARSRLVETSGRKDTQYF.

Notes on this clone: In the same sample, other DNA sequences code for this CDR3. The chain combines TRBV6-5 with TRBJ2-2; 8 bases are shared with TRBD2. Germline-derived CDR1 and CDR2 are MNHEY and SVGAGI. The CDR3 is 14 residues long. Unmatched junction bases numbered 3, after V lost 2 bases and J lost 7 bases. The CDR3 reads CASSYGGGIGELFF. CDR3 coding DNA: TGTGCCAGCAGTTACGGCGGGGGGATCGGGGAGCTGTTTTTT.

The V and J genes are TRBV13 and TRBJ2-5, with 8 positions matching TRBD2. The CDR3 runs to 15 residues. Per germline, CDR1 PRHDT and CDR2 FYEKMQ (reference sequence). Trimming removed 4 bases from V and 1 base from J; junction bases left unmatched: 5. CDR3 in amino acids: CASSYSGNPQETQYF. The CDR3 coding sequence is TGTGCCAGCAGCTATAGCGGGAACCCCCAAGAGACCCAGTACTTC.